The 8 T cell receptor beta chains below come from one sample, sequenced in a study of shared clonotypes between healthy human individuals. Here immunoSEQ multiplex PCR was the method, and the copy in TCRdb shows in-frame clones only, minus some. The repertoire consists of roughly 700,000 clones, with around 91% occurring once and the leading ten covering 34%. Specimen: memory CD8+ T cells from PBMCs. Subset: CD45RO+ cells pooled with CCR7-negative TemRA cells. These receptors were taken from a man between 18 and 29 years old in good health. Some clones in this sample may be carry-over from other donors' samples.

The chain recombines TRBV7-2 with TRBJ2-1, with TRBD2 matching 9 bases. This CDR3 comprises 15 residues. Trimming cost V 5 bases and J 7 bases; bases outside gene matches: 9. CDR1 is SGHTA and CDR2 is FQGNSA in the germline V gene. The CDR3 nucleotides read TGTGCCAGCAGCCCGAGGGGCGGGAGGGCAAATGAGCAGTTCTTC. This gives the protein CASSPRGGRANEQFF. Full variable domain (remainder filled in from reference TRBV7-2 and TRBJ2-1): GAGVSQSPSNKVTEKGKDVELRCDPISGHTALYWYRQSLGQGLEFLIYFQGNSAPDKSGLPSDRFSAERTGGSVSTLTIQRTQQEDSAVYLCASSPRGGRANEQFFGPGTRLTVL.

V usage is TRBV4-3 and J usage is TRBJ1-2, with 8 bases identical to TRBD1. The trim removed 0 bases at V and 5 bases at J, leaving 8 bases unmatched. The CDR3 is 16 amino acids. CDR1 and CDR2 from the germline V gene are LGHNA and YSLEER. The CDR3 here is CASSQERDRTFYGYTF. As DNA, the CDR3 is TGCGCCAGCAGCCAAGAGAGGGACAGGACGTTTTATGGCTACACCTTC.

This clone has only one observation. The V and J genes are TRBV9 and TRBJ2-1; TRBD2 matches at 7 bases. In germline, CDR1 is SGDLS, CDR2 YYNGEE. The CDR3 is 15 residues long. The ends lost 0 bases at V and 8 bases at J; junction bases unmatched: 8. Written as DNA, the CDR3 is TGTGCCAGCAGCGTAGGGGGAGGGCCATCCTATGAGCAGTTCTTC. Translation gives CASSVGGGPSYEQFF.

The chain employs TRBV29-1 and TRBJ2-1; TRBD2 is a possible D gene (6 bases). The CDR3 covers 12 residues. Per the germline V gene, CDR1 is SQVTM and CDR2 is ANQGSEA. V lost 7 bases to trimming and J lost 7 bases, with 14 bases between them. In DNA form, the CDR3 reads TGCAGCGGCGGAGGGCCAAGGAATGAGCAGTTCTTC. This encodes CSGGGPRNEQFF.

The CDR3 region has the DNA TGTGCCAGCGCAGGGGAGCCACTACCCCACTACGAGCAGTACTTC. It yields the protein CASAGEPLPHYEQYF. The J gene is TRBJ2-7, the V gene TRBV6-1, with TRBD1 as a possible D gene (6 bases). The CDR3 loop spans 15 amino acids. CDR1 MNHNS and CDR2 SASEGT come from the germline V gene. Trimming removed 8 bases at V and 3 bases at J, with 20 bases between.

This clone was recorded at least ten times. This chain uses TRBV27 with TRBJ2-1; tentatively, D is TRBD1 (6 bases). This CDR3 spans 13 amino acids. The germline V and J ends were trimmed by 3 bases and 8 bases, with 11 bases remaining between them. Germline V gives CDR1 MNHEY, CDR2 SMNVEV (reference sequence). CDR3 nucleotides: TGTGCCAGCAGTTTGAACAGGGACCATGAGCAGTTCTTC. Its translation is CASSLNRDHEQFF.

This chain joins TRBV7-8 and TRBJ2-7; D is tentatively TRBD1 or TRBD2 (6 bases each). The CDR3 contains 15 residues. The germline V gene encodes CDR1 SGHVS and CDR2 FQNEAQ. V was clipped by 5 bases and J by 4 bases, with 18 bases between them. This CDR3 reads CASSRQEGNIYEQYF. CDR3 bases: TGTGCCAGCAGCAGACAGGAGGGGAATATTTACGAGCAGTACTTC.

The chain uses TRBV28 and TRBJ2-1; no reliable D call. This CDR3 contains 12 residues. V lost 3 bases and J 9 bases, leaving 9 bases between the germline ends. Germline V CDR1 and CDR2: MDHEN, SYDVKM. CDR3 amino acids: CASSLLSREQFF. The CDR3 nucleotides read TGTGCCAGCAGTTTGCTGTCTCGTGAGCAGTTCTTC. The entire variable domain, with the rest obtained from reference TRBV28 and TRBJ2-1, is as follows: DVKVTQSSRYLVKRTGEKVFLECVQDMDHENMFWYRQDPGLGLRLIYFSYDVKMKEKGDIPEGYSVSREKKERFSLILESASTNQTSMYLCASSLLSREQFFGPGTRLTVL.